These 18 T cell receptor beta chains came from one sample sequenced in a study of blood T cells in healthy people across ages. Alongside a J-beta primer mix, a sample-barcoded 5' primer served in a second PCR lasting about 7 to 11 cycles. TCRdb analysed the 5' RACE reads with MiXCR anew, one entry per CDR3 protein. The sample lists around 520,000 distinct CDR3 sequences, around 27% occurring once. The data were also submitted as part of a second study, on T cells of mothers and their children.

The sequencing sample was made of blood. The receptors stem from a boy aged 2 to 9 in good health.

Only a few counts were recorded for this clonotype. J is TRBJ1-4 and V is TRBV12-3 or TRBV12-4; D might be TRBD1 (5 bases). V lost 5 bases and J lost 8, with 15 bases in between. The CDR3 is 14 amino acids. This chain's CDR3 is CASSIRDRGEKLFF. CDR3 nucleotide sequence: TGTGCCAGCAGTATCCGGGACCGAGGAGAAAAACTGTTTTTT.

The chain uses TRBV5-5 and TRBJ1-6; 7 nucleotides match TRBD1. The CDR3 extends over 14 amino acids. The V gene's germline CDR1 is SGHKS and CDR2 YYEKEE (reference sequence). V lost 4 bases, J lost 7 bases, and 5 bases stayed unmatched. The CDR3 region has the DNA TGTGCCAGCAGCGCCGGGACAGACAATTCACCCCTCCACTTT. It translates to CASSAGTDNSPLHF.

The sample holds many counts of this clonotype. This chain connects TRBV15 to TRBJ1-2; maybe TRBD1 (5 bases). CDR1 is LNHNV, CDR2 YYDKDF, per germline (reference sequence). V was clipped by 4 bases and J by 8 bases, with 17 bases between them. The CDR3 has 14 residues. CDR3 region: CATSTTFGQGGYTF. Here the CDR3 DNA reads TGTGCCACCAGCACAACCTTTGGGCAGGGCGGCTACACCTTC.

The rearrangement links TRBV9 to TRBJ2-1; D may be TRBD2 (6 bases). This CDR3 is built from 17 residues. V was trimmed by 0 bases and J by 9 bases, leaving 22 bases between them. Germline V gene data show CDR1 as SGDLS and CDR2 as YYNGEE. The CDR3 region has the DNA TGTGCCAGCAGCGTAGCTGAGATGACGAGTAGCGGTTCTGAGCAGTTCTTC. Its translation is CASSVAEMTSSGSEQFF.

The sample holds many counts of this clonotype. The J gene is TRBJ2-7, the V gene TRBV2; D is undetermined. Trimming cost V 3 bases and J 4 bases, with 1 base left between them. The CDR3 sequence is 10 residues long. Germline assignment: CDR1 SNHLY and CDR2 FYNNEI. CDR3 in DNA: TGTGCCAGCAGTGAGTACGAGCAGTACTTC. This gives the protein CASSEYEQYF.

The rearrangement joins TRBV9 to TRBJ1-1, with D possibly TRBD1 on 6 matching bases. The germline CDR1 and CDR2 sequences are SGDLS and YYNGEE. Trimming removed 1 base from V and 8 bases from J, with 9 bases in between. CDR3 length equals 12 residues. CDR3 DNA: TGTGCCAGCAGCGTAAACCAGGGGGAAGCTTTCTTT. As protein: CASSVNQGEAFF.

V and J are TRBV5-1 and TRBJ2-3; 14 nucleotides match TRBD2. CDR3 size: 16 residues. Germline lookup yields CDR1 SGHRS and CDR2 YFSETQ. Trimming took 4 bases from V and 5 from J; bases not matched to a gene: 6. The DNA for the CDR3 is TGCGCCAGCAGCCCGGGACTAGCGGGGGCAGTAGATACGCAGTATTTT. This encodes CASSPGLAGAVDTQYF.

V usage is TRBV28 and J usage is TRBJ2-4, with TRBD2 identical over 12 bases. V lost 5 bases and J lost 7; bases outside the gene matches: 9. Per the germline V gene, CDR1 is MDHEN and CDR2 is SYDVKM. This CDR3 has 16 residues. The CDR3 protein is CASSAGLAGNRNIQYF. The CDR3 nucleotides are TGTGCCAGCAGTGCGGGACTAGCGGGCAATAGGAACATTCAGTACTTC. Together with reference TRBV28 and TRBJ2-4, the CDR3 gives the full variable domain: DVKVTQSSRYLVKRTGEKVFLECVQDMDHENMFWYRQDPGLGLRLIYFSYDVKMKEKGDIPEGYSVSREKKERFSLILESASTNQTSMYLCASSAGLAGNRNIQYFGAGTRLSVL.

The chain combines TRBV3-1 with TRBJ2-4, with D possibly called TRBD1 or TRBD2 (5 bases each). CDR1 is LGHDT, CDR2 YNNKEL, per germline (reference sequence). V dropped 4 bases and J dropped 4 bases, with 11 bases sitting between them. CDR3 length equals 14 residues. CDR3: CASSLGTVKNIQYF. The CDR3, as DNA: TGTGCCAGCAGCCTTGGGACGGTGAAAAACATTCAGTACTTC.

In its sample, this clonotype was seen many times. The chain recombines TRBV3-1 with TRBJ1-2; D is perhaps TRBD1 (5 bases). The V gene lost 2 bases and the J gene lost 4 bases, with 11 bases spanning the gap. The length of the CDR3 is 14 residues. Germline-derived CDR1 and CDR2 are LGHDT and YNNKEL (reference sequence). For the CDR3, the DNA is TGTGCCAGCAGCCAATCTCAGGGTAGCTATGGCTACACCTTC. The encoded protein is CASSQSQGSYGYTF.

V gene TRBV6-5 combines with J gene TRBJ1-3; D unclear. Germline V gene sequence: CDR1 MNHEY, CDR2 SVGAGI. This CDR3 has 14 amino acids. V was cut by 3 bases and J by 4 bases, with 10 bases left in between. The CDR3 loop is CASSYSGVGNTIYF. The CDR3, as DNA: TGTGCCAGCAGTTATTCCGGGGTCGGAAACACCATATATTTT.

The sample holds a few counts of this clonotype. The V gene is TRBV13, the J gene TRBJ2-1, with 11 bases fitting TRBD2. Germline-derived CDR1 and CDR2 are PRHDT and FYEKMQ (reference sequence). With 0 bases clipped from V and 9 bases from J, the junction kept 7 bases outside the gene matches. CDR3 length: 16 amino acids. The CDR3 bases are TGTGCCAGCAGCTTAGGCGGGCTAGCGGGAGGATCTGAGCAGTTCTTC. It translates to CASSLGGLAGGSEQFF.

The V and J genes are TRBV23-1 and TRBJ1-4; TRBD1 matches at 7 bases. TRBV23-1 counts as an open reading frame of uncertain function. V dropped 2 bases and J dropped 7; count of bases not matched to a gene: 4. There are 14 residues in the CDR3. The CDR3 region has the DNA TGCGCCAGCAGTCAAGATGACAGGGCTGAAAAACTGTTTTTT. Its protein is CASSQDDRAEKLFF.

The V gene is TRBV4-3, the J gene TRBJ2-1; D possibly corresponds to TRBD2 (6 bases). The length of the CDR3 is 15 residues. Germline lookup yields CDR1 LGHNA and CDR2 YSLEER. V lost 1 base to trimming and J lost 2 bases, with 9 bases between them. The DNA for the CDR3 is TGCGCCAGCAGCCAAGCGGGAGAAGCCTACAATGAGCAGTTCTTC. Translating it yields CASSQAGEAYNEQFF.

CDR3 residues: CASSYSPTSGGVYGETQYF. The CDR3 DNA reads as TGTGCCAGCAGTTACTCGCCCACTAGCGGGGGCGTGTATGGAGAGACCCAGTACTTC. The chain recombines TRBV6-2 or TRBV6-3 with TRBJ2-5, with 11 bases identical to TRBD2. Trimming cost V 0 bases and J 4 bases; bases outside gene matches: 13. Germline CDR1 MNHEY, CDR2 SVGEGT. The CDR3 runs 19 residues.

J is TRBJ2-6 and V is TRBV10-3, with D perhaps TRBD2 (6 bases). CDR3 length: 15 amino acids. Germline lookup yields CDR1 ENHRY and CDR2 SYGVKD. Trimming pared 4 bases from V and 4 bases from J, leaving 11 bases between. The CDR3 nucleotides are TGTGCCATCAGTGTATGGGGGGACGGGGCCAACGTCCTGACTTTC. Translated: CAISVWGDGANVLTF.

This clonotype was observed a few times. This chain connects TRBV10-2 to TRBJ2-7; no definite D call. With 4 bases removed from V and 10 bases from J, the gap between germline ends came to 14 bases. This CDR3 spans 12 amino acids. In germline, CDR1 is WSHSY, CDR2 SAAADI. This chain's CDR3 is CASSVVGPYQYF. CDR3 DNA sequence: TGCGCCAGCAGTGTAGTGGGTCCGTACCAGTACTTC.

The chain has TRBV20-1 and TRBJ2-5; 10 bases are a match to TRBD2. The DNA end lines up better with TRBJ2-7; the J call may be wrong. CDR1 is DFQATT and CDR2 is SNEGSKA in the germline V gene (reference sequence). The CDR3 is 15 amino acids. For the CDR3, the DNA is TGCAGTGCTGGCCGTCAAGCGGGAGGGCCCGACGAGCAGTACTTC. It translates to CSAGRQAGGPDEQYF.